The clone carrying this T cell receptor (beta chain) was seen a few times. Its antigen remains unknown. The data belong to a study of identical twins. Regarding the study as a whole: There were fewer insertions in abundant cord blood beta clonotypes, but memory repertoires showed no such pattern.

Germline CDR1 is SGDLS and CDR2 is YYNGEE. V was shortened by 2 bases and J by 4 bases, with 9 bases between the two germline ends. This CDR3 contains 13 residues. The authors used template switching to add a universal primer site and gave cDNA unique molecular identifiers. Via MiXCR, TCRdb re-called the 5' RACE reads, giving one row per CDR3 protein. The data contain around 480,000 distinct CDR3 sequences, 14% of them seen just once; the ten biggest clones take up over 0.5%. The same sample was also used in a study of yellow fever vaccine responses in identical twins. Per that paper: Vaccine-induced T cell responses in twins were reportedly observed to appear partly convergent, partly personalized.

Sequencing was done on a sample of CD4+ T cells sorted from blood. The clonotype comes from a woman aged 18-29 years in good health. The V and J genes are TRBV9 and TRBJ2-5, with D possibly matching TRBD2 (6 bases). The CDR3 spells CASSVGGRETQYF. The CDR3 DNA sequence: TGTGCCAGCAGCGTTGGGGGGAGAGAGACCCAGTACTTC.